This T cell receptor (beta chain) was sequenced for a study of CD4 T cell repertoires in COVID-19. Whole-study context: After approximately nine days of IL-2 expansion, CFSE-low cells were relabeled and restimulated with other coronavirus spikes. Study results and limitations: Suggested intraclonal diversification: top SARS-CoV-2-reactive clonotypes appeared in two or three memory subsets.

Some clones are missing from TCRdb's copy, which holds only in-frame ones; the method was immunoSEQ multiplex PCR. The top ten clones hold 0.45% to 0.6% of a sample with 60,000 to 90,000 clones, 83% of them seen once. Germline CDR1 is MDHEN and CDR2 is SYDVKM. The V end was cut by 7 bases, the J end by 5 bases, with 17 bases between. This CDR3 region has 14 residues. Note on this clone: Its target is not known.

These patients had recovered from COVID-19 ranging mild to severe. These memory T cells were uncultured and sequenced directly after ex vivo isolation. This clonotype was sampled from a human donor who had COVID-19. V is TRBV28 and J is TRBJ2-5, with D possibly TRBD1 on 7 matching bases. The source material was CD4+ T cells from peripheral blood, sampled after recovery from COVID-19. CDR3 coding DNA: TGTGCCAGCAAATCAGGGGGGCCTGGGGAGACCCAGTACTTC. Translation gives CASKSGGPGETQYF.